Included here is one T cell receptor beta chain sequence, with context. Its matching antigen is unknown. CDR3 size: 16 residues. Per the germline V gene, CDR1 is MNHEY and CDR2 is SMNVEV (reference sequence). V was trimmed by 5 bases and J by 0 bases, leaving 14 bases between them. Sequencing was performed with immunoSEQ multiplex PCR; in TCRdb, only in-frame clones are kept and a portion is missing. The table shows 150,000 to 200,000 clones, with roughly 92% occurring only once. This entry belongs to a study of T cell responses to AZD1222 COVID-19 vaccine. Whole-study results and caveats: The study found Spike-specific TCR breadth and depth rose after two AZD1222 doses. Targets within unmutated variant regions were reportedly found for nearly half of spike-specific TCRs. Just 6 or 7 AZD1222 recipients were seropositive at baseline. Most donors were white British and more were female, and clonal diversity was possibly underestimated.

Here the sequenced sample was peripheral blood, taken 28 days after the second dose of the MenACWY control vaccine. The V call is TRBV27, the J call TRBJ2-1; D is possibly TRBD2 (6 bases). This sequence originates from an adult who received the MenACWY meningococcal vaccine as a control. CDR3 in DNA: TGTGCCAGCAGTCCACGCGGGGAAAGCTCCTACAATGAGCAGTTCTTC. This encodes CASSPRGESSYNEQFF.